This T cell receptor beta chain was recorded in a study of CD8+CD57+ T cells in acquired aplastic anemia. TCR beta VDJ and CDR3 profiles were obtained from a genomic DNA template. Each CDR3 protein is one row after TCRdb ran MiXCR on the reads. The sample gives approximately 99,000 distinct CDR3 sequences, 40% to 60% of which show up once; roughly 31% is in the top ten. This CDR3 spans 16 amino acids. The J segment lost 4 bases and the V segment lost 4 bases, leaving 8 bases of the junction unmatched. The germline V gene has CDR1 LGHDT and CDR2 YNNKEL (reference sequence). The sample consisted of sorted CD4+, CD8+, or CD8+CD57+ T cells (not recorded which) from PBMCs. The V and J genes are TRBV3-1 and TRBJ2-1; TRBD1 aligns across 9 bases. This clonotype was obtained from a human donor in good health, serving as a control. The CDR3 is CASSLNRGPGYNEQFF. The CDR3 DNA follows: TGTGCCAGCAGCCTAAACAGGGGGCCGGGGTACAATGAGCAGTTCTTC.